These 27 T cell receptor beta chains were sequenced from one sample in a study of blood T cells in healthy people across ages. A second PCR, run for roughly 7 to 12 cycles, used a sample-barcoded 5' primer plus a J-beta primer mix. TCRdb re-called the 5' RACE reads through MiXCR, storing one row per CDR3 protein. The sample includes roughly 680,000 distinct CDR3 sequences, 52% seen only once; the top ten take about 14%. What was sequenced was blood. All receptors come from a woman aged 80 or over in good health.

This sequence joins TRBV7-2 and TRBJ1-1; TRBD1 agrees at 9 bases. Germline assignment: CDR1 SGHTA and CDR2 FQGNSA. The CDR3 spans 16 residues. The ends lost 5 bases at V and 0 bases at J; junction bases unmatched: 7. As DNA, the CDR3 is TGTGCCAGCAGCCCCGGGACAGGGAGGGTGAACACTGAAGCTTTCTTT. Amino acids: CASSPGTGRVNTEAFF.

The chain joins TRBV7-2 to TRBJ2-7, with D perhaps matching TRBD2 (5 bases). The germline gives CDR1 SGHTA, CDR2 FQGNSA. The CDR3 contains 13 residues. V was cut by 5 bases and J by 6 bases, with 14 bases left in between. The CDR3 loop is CASSPFLEGEQYF. CDR3 sequence (DNA): TGTGCCAGCAGCCCTTTCTTAGAGGGCGAGCAGTACTTC.

This chain connects TRBV20-1 to TRBJ2-3, with D possibly TRBD1 on 5 matching bases. V was shortened by 6 bases and J by 2 bases, with 18 bases between the two germline ends. Germline V gene sequence: CDR1 DFQATT, CDR2 SNEGSKA (reference sequence). This CDR3 spans 15 amino acids. The CDR3: CSAASDTTSTDTQYF. The CDR3 DNA sequence: TGCAGTGCGGCATCGGACACGACATCCACAGATACGCAGTATTTT.

The chain links TRBV12-3 or TRBV12-4 to TRBJ1-6; possible D gene TRBD1, 5 bases. The CDR3 has 16 residues. Trimming removed 1 base at V and 0 bases at J, with 7 bases between. CDR3 sequence reads: CASSLGTSSYNSPLHF. The CDR3 region has the DNA TGTGCCAGCAGTTTAGGGACAAGCTCCTATAATTCACCCCTCCACTTT.

The CDR3 DNA reads TGTGCCAGCAGCTTGGTACCCAGAGTTGTCTCTGGGGCCAACGTCCTGACTTTC. Translated, it gives CASSLVPRVVSGANVLTF. This sequence joins TRBV5-6 and TRBJ2-6; no clear D. Deletions cut 0 bases from V and 0 bases from J, with 13 bases between. CDR1 and CDR2 (germline): SGHDT, YYEEEE. CDR3 size: 18 residues.

This rearrangement joins TRBV7-2 to TRBJ2-7; TRBD2 might be the D (7 bases). Trimming pared 7 bases from V and 7 bases from J, leaving 23 bases between. Germline lookup yields CDR1 SGHTA and CDR2 FQGNSA. The CDR3 totals 15 residues. CDR3 sequence: CASNSRGGGHNEQYF. The CDR3 nucleotides read TGTGCCAGCAACTCTCGGGGCGGGGGACACAATGAGCAGTACTTC.

The chain carries TRBV12-3 or TRBV12-4 and TRBJ2-3; no firm D call. V lost 0 bases to trimming and J lost 6 bases, with 7 bases between them. The CDR3 is 13 amino acids. The CDR3 sequence is CASSLAGVDTQYF. The CDR3 DNA follows: TGTGCCAGCAGTTTAGCTGGGGTGGATACGCAGTATTTT.

There are a few counts of this clonotype. This chain connects TRBV5-1 to TRBJ2-3; 11 bases map to TRBD2. The CDR3 totals 15 residues. V trimming: 5 bases; J trimming: 5 bases; junction bases outside the gene matches: 7. The V gene's germline CDR1 is SGHRS and CDR2 YFSETQ. CDR3 region: CASSLLAGVKDTQYF. The CDR3 DNA reads as TGCGCCAGCAGTTTACTAGCGGGAGTCAAAGATACGCAGTATTTT.

This clonotype was counted ten times or more. The chain links TRBV7-9 to TRBJ1-4; a possible D gene is TRBD1 (6 bases). The CDR3 runs to 17 residues. Trimming pared 1 base from V and 3 bases from J, leaving 15 bases between. Germline V CDR1 and CDR2: SEHNR, FQNEAQ (reference sequence). The CDR3 loop reads CASSLGGRGAANEKLFF. CDR3 coding DNA: TGTGCCAGCAGCTTAGGCGGGAGGGGGGCCGCTAATGAAAAACTGTTTTTT.

This clonotype has only one observation. A much more abundant neighbour one base away suggests this may be a read error. The V call is TRBV28, the J call TRBJ2-1; 9 nucleotides line up with TRBD2. The J segment lost 9 bases and the V segment lost 4 bases, leaving 10 bases of the junction unmatched. The germline CDR1 and CDR2 sequences are MDHEN and SYDVKM. CDR3 length equals 15 residues. The CDR3 bases are TGTGCCAGCAGTTCCTTAGCGGGAGCAGATAGTGAGCAGTTCTTC. Translation: CASSSLAGADSEQFF.

As for this clonotype: One junction end does not reproduce the germline sequence, and a read error may be involved. The rearrangement joins TRBV7-2 to TRBJ2-1; D might be TRBD1 (6 bases). The CDR3 covers 13 residues. Germline CDR1 is SGHTA and CDR2 is FQGNSA. CDR3 DNA: TGTGTCAGCAGCATGACAGGAGTCAATGAGCAGTTCTTC. This sequence encodes CVSSMTGVNEQFF.

This clonotype was seen many times. This sequence joins TRBV10-3 and TRBJ1-5; 8 bases are a match to TRBD1. V shed 3 bases, J shed 0 bases, and the junction held 10 bases outside the gene matches. Germline V gene data show CDR1 as ENHRY and CDR2 as SYGVKD. CDR3 length: 18 amino acids. The CDR3 is CAISEFDRGTYSNQPQHF. The CDR3 DNA reads TGTGCCATCAGTGAATTCGACAGGGGCACATATAGCAATCAGCCCCAGCATTTT.

This chain links TRBV29-1 with TRBJ1-5; D is unresolved. From germline, CDR1 is SQVTM and CDR2 ANQGSEA. V gave up 5 bases and J gave up 5 bases, with 13 bases separating them. CDR3 size: 13 residues. The CDR3 region is CSVSNSLDQPQHF. The CDR3 bases are TGCAGCGTTTCGAACAGTCTGGATCAGCCCCAGCATTTT. The variable domain in full, completed from reference TRBV29-1 and TRBJ1-5, reads SAVISQKPSRDICQRGTSLTIQCQVDSQVTMMFWYRQQPGQSLTLIATANQGSEATYESGFVIDKFPISRPNLTFSTLTVSNMSPEDSSIYLCSVSNSLDQPQHFGDGTRLSIL.

The genes are TRBV6-1 and TRBJ2-7; 8 nucleotides align to TRBD1. V lost 5 bases, J lost 2 bases, and 11 bases stayed unmatched. The CDR3 has 16 amino acids. Germline-derived CDR1 and CDR2 are MNHNS and SASEGT. CDR3 sequence: CASSTQGARATYEQYF. The CDR3 DNA sequence: TGTGCCAGCAGTACGCAGGGGGCCAGGGCAACCTACGAGCAGTACTTC.

This clonotype was observed many times. This chain uses TRBV29-1 with TRBJ2-3; 7 bases align to TRBD2. V was clipped by 6 bases and J by 4 bases; unmatched bases: 10. Germline CDR1 is SQVTM and CDR2 is ANQGSEA. This CDR3 is 14 amino acids long. Here the CDR3 reads CSVAGTTYADTQYF. CDR3 coding DNA: TGCAGCGTCGCCGGGACTACATATGCAGATACGCAGTATTTT.

In the case of this clonotype: This sequence may be a read error, since a much larger clone differs from it by one base. The V gene is TRBV7-3, the J gene TRBJ2-2; D gene ambiguous. The CDR3 contains 13 residues. CDR1 is SGHTA and CDR2 is FQGTGA in the germline V gene. The germline V and J ends were trimmed by 5 bases and 6 bases, with 10 bases remaining between them. CDR3 DNA sequence: TGTGCCAGCAGCGCAACAATTGCCGGGGAGCTGTTTTTT. It codes for CASSATIAGELFF.

The chain carries TRBV5-1 and TRBJ2-5; D remains unclear. The CDR3 has 17 amino acids. V gave up 0 bases and J gave up 1 base, with 16 bases separating them. Germline assignment: CDR1 SGHRS and CDR2 YFSETQ. CDR3 nucleotides: TGCGCCAGCAGCTTGGGTCGGGCGACCTCCATCCAAGAGACCCAGTACTTC. Its protein product is CASSLGRATSIQETQYF.

V usage is TRBV30 and J usage is TRBJ1-2; TRBD1 might be the D (6 bases). The CDR3 spans 12 residues. Germline-derived CDR1 and CDR2 are GTSNPN and SVGIG (reference sequence). V was clipped by 5 bases and J by 4 bases, with 11 bases between them. As DNA, the CDR3 is TGTGCCTGGGGGGCGGACAGCTATGGCTACACCTTC. Protein sequence: CAWGADSYGYTF.

The chain recombines TRBV18 with TRBJ2-3, with D possibly being TRBD2 (5 bases). Trimming took 2 bases from V and 3 from J, leaving 15 bases between them. In germline, CDR1 is KGHSH, CDR2 LQKENI. This CDR3 comprises 16 residues. CDR3 sequence reads: CASSPAGPHSTDTQYF. The DNA of the CDR3 is TGTGCCAGCTCACCAGCGGGTCCGCATTCGACAGATACGCAGTATTTT. The entire variable domain, with the rest obtained from reference TRBV18 and TRBJ2-3, is as follows: NAGVMQNPRHLVRRRGQEARLRCSPMKGHSHVYWYRQLPEEGLKFMVYLQKENIIDESGMPKERFSAEFPKEGPSILRIQQVVRGDSAAYFCASSPAGPHSTDTQYFGPGTRLTVL.

Remarks on this clonotype: A much bigger clone sits one base away, suggesting this may be a read error. V usage is TRBV27 and J usage is TRBJ1-2; 8 bases agree with TRBD1. Germline CDR1 and CDR2: MNHEY and SMNVEV (reference sequence). There are 15 residues in the CDR3. The V segment lost 2 bases and the J segment 5 bases; nucleotides outside the gene matches: 7. The CDR3 nucleotides are TGTGCCAGCAGTTTAAAGGCAGGGGGCTGTTATGGCTACACCTTC. Protein: CASSLKAGGCYGYTF.

V and J are TRBV2 and TRBJ2-2, with unresolved D. Trimming cost V 7 bases and J 6 bases, with 12 bases left between them. Germline V gene lookup returns CDR1 SNHLY and CDR2 FYNNEI. The CDR3 contains 13 residues. CDR3 amino acids: CASNRVEAGELFF. The DNA of the CDR3 is TGTGCCAGCAATCGTGTTGAGGCCGGGGAGCTGTTTTTT. The full variable domain, its missing parts supplied by reference TRBV2 and TRBJ2-2, is EPEVTQTPSHQVTQMGQEVILRCVPISNHLYFYWYRQILGQKVEFLVSFYNNEISEKSEIFDDQFSVERPDGSNFTLKIRSTKLEDSAMYFCASNRVEAGELFFGEGSRLTVL.

J is TRBJ1-1 and V is TRBV29-1, with TRBD1 matching 9 bases. J was trimmed by 2 bases and V by 6 bases; bases with no gene match: 7. Germline-derived CDR1 and CDR2 are SQVTM and ANQGSEA. The CDR3 runs to 14 residues. The CDR3 is CSVGQGLGNTEAFF. In DNA form, the CDR3 reads TGCAGCGTCGGACAGGGGCTTGGAAACACTGAAGCTTTCTTT.

This clonotype was picked up a small number of times. This chain uses TRBV5-1 with TRBJ2-1; D might be TRBD1 (5 bases). The J call is uncertain, as TRBJ2-7 better fits the DNA end. The germline V gene encodes CDR1 SGHRS and CDR2 YFSETQ. The CDR3 loop spans 15 amino acids. CDR3 DNA: TGCGCCAGCAGCTCGGACAATCCTGCCTACAATGAGCAGTACTTC. Translation gives CASSSDNPAYNEQYF.

V is TRBV20-1 and J is TRBJ1-5, with D possibly matching TRBD1 (6 bases). Germline V gene data show CDR1 as DFQATT and CDR2 as SNEGSKA (reference sequence). The CDR3 is 14 residues long. Trimming removed 0 bases at V and 10 bases at J, with 16 bases between. CDR3 sequence reads: CSARDRQVNNPQHF. The CDR3 coding sequence is TGCAGTGCTAGAGACAGACAGGTTAATAATCCCCAGCATTTT.

The chain is built from TRBV4-1 and TRBJ2-3; D possibly corresponds to TRBD2 (5 bases). Trimming removed 3 bases from V and 4 bases from J, with 8 bases in between. CDR1 MGHRA and CDR2 YSYEKL come from the germline V gene. This CDR3 is 13 amino acids long. The CDR3 region is CASSQEAADTQYF. As DNA, the CDR3 is TGCGCCAGCAGCCAGGAAGCGGCAGATACGCAGTATTTT.

The gene calls are TRBV3-1 and TRBJ2-7, with D unresolved. Trimming took off 5 bases at V and 0 bases at J, with 14 bases between the two ends. The CDR3 runs to 15 residues. Per the germline V gene, CDR1 is LGHDT and CDR2 is YNNKEL (reference sequence). The CDR3 protein is CASSGSQKSSYEQYF. In DNA form, the CDR3 reads TGTGCCAGCAGCGGTAGTCAGAAAAGCTCCTACGAGCAGTACTTC.

This clonotype was seen just once. A much larger clonotype is one base distant, so this may be a read error. This chain uses TRBV12-3 or TRBV12-4 with TRBJ2-5, with unresolved D. The CDR3 is 14 residues long. With 6 bases removed from V and 11 bases from J, the gap between germline ends came to 22 bases. For the CDR3, the DNA is TGTGCCAGCAGCCTATTCCGGGCCAAGGGTCGGCAGTACTTC. Translated, it gives CASSLFRAKGRQYF.